This T cell receptor beta chain was captured by sequencing in a study of shared clonotypes between healthy human individuals. About this clone itself: Its matching antigen is unknown.

The authors split each subset's genomic DNA evenly across several immunoSEQ plates. The assay was immunoSEQ multiplex PCR, and TCRdb's table has in-frame clones only and misses some. The sample has approximately 940,000 clones; more than 75% are singletons. The study, taken as a whole, reports: Naive subsets tended to show greater estimated richness than memory subsets. The study's rarefaction showed incomplete sorted-subset sequencing despite large depth.

Naive CD45RA+ and memory CD45RA-negative subsets were split from CD4+ cells. The sequence was obtained from a man aged 18 to 29 in good health. The source material was memory CD4+ T cells sorted from blood. Subset in this sample: CD45RA-negative fraction.

The CDR3 coding sequence is TGTGCCAGCAGCTTAGGGTCTAGCGGCAAAGGTAGTCGGTTCTTC. This encodes CASSLGSSGKGSRFF. The chain is built from TRBV11-2 and TRBJ2-1, with 7 positions matching TRBD2. Trimming took 1 base from V and 15 from J; bases not matched to a gene: 15. Germline CDR1 is SGHAT and CDR2 is FQNNGV. There are 15 residues in the CDR3.